The rows below give T cell receptor beta chains drawn from one sample of a study of T cell changes during pregnancy in multiple sclerosis. Clones were read by immunoSEQ multiplex PCR, and TCRdb kept only the in-frame ones, dropping some. Here the sample spans 45,000 to 60,000 clones, almost 95% being singletons. Sequencing used CD4+ T cells from peripheral blood mononuclear cells, obtained in the third trimester of pregnancy. These receptors all stem from a female donor with multiple sclerosis, enrolled in a pregnancy study. CDR3s include the opening cysteine and the closing phenylalanine or tryptophan. The D gene is left open where the match is weak. Rows may omit the clone size; those that give it use once, few, many or a size class.

v_call,clone_size,j_call,d_call,cdr3_aa,cdr3_nt
TRBV4-1,-,TRBJ2-5,-,CASSQVTNQETQYF,TGCGCCAGCAGCCAAGTTACTAACCAAGAGACCCAGTACTTC
TRBV14,-,TRBJ1-1,TRBD1,CASSFHRGGTEAFF,TGTGCCAGCAGCTTCCACAGGGGGGGGACTGAAGCTTTCTTT
TRBV2,-,TRBJ1-1,TRBD1,CASSADRDPPEAFF,TGTGCCAGCAGCGCAGACAGGGACCCCCCTGAAGCTTTCTTT
TRBV10-3,-,TRBJ2-7,TRBD1,CAVSESGGTGGPKYF,TGTGCCGTCAGTGAGTCAGGGGGGACAGGGGGACCAAAGTACTTC
TRBV15,-,TRBJ2-4,TRBD2,CATSSRLATKNIQYF,TGTGCCACCAGCAGCCGACTAGCGACTAAAAACATTCAGTACTTC
TRBV4-3,-,TRBJ2-1,TRBD2,CASSRGLAGYNEQFF,TGCGCCAGCAGCCGTGGACTAGCGGGATATAATGAGCAGTTCTTC
TRBV10-3,-,TRBJ2-2,-,CAISDAARGVTGELFF,TGTGCCATCAGTGATGCGGCCAGGGGGGTGACCGGGGAGCTGTTTTTT
TRBV29-1,-,TRBJ2-5,TRBD1,CSAARGRGETQYF,TGCAGCGCCGCCAGGGGGCGCGGAGAGACCCAGTACTTC
TRBV7-6,once,TRBJ2-2,TRBD2,CASSLGGTTRGELFF,TGTGCCAGCAGCCTGGGCGGGACTACGCGCGGGGAGCTGTTTTTT
TRBV19,-,TRBJ1-1,-,CASSIGTGVIDTEAFF,TGTGCCAGTAGTATAGGTACAGGAGTCATTGACACTGAAGCTTTCTTT
TRBV10-2,-,TRBJ1-1,TRBD1,CASSMTPETGFMNTEAFF,TGCGCCAGCAGCATGACACCGGAGACAGGGTTCATGAACACTGAAGCTTTCTTT
TRBV7-9,-,TRBJ2-1,TRBD2,CASTRLAGGLGQSYNEQFF,TGTGCCAGCACCAGACTAGCGGGGGGGCTAGGGCAATCCTACAATGAGCAGTTCTTC
TRBV18,-,TRBJ1-1,TRBD1,CASSPPGDRPEAFF,TGTGCCAGCTCACCCCCCGGGGACAGGCCTGAAGCTTTCTTT
TRBV5-4,-,TRBJ1-1,-,CASSQDRLNTEAFF,TGTGCCAGCAGCCAGGACAGATTGAACACTGAAGCTTTCTTT
TRBV2,-,TRBJ1-2,TRBD1,CASSPRDRGPGHGYTF,TGTGCCAGCAGTCCCCGGGACAGGGGGCCGGGGCATGGCTACACCTTC
TRBV6-1,-,TRBJ1-2,TRBD1,CASSEGTGGYGYTF,TGTGCCAGCAGTGAAGGGACAGGGGGCTATGGCTACACCTTC
TRBV28,-,TRBJ1-3,-,CASSLSATGETGNTIYF,TGTGCCAGCAGTTTATCTGCAACGGGGGAAACTGGAAACACCATATATTTT
TRBV6-6,-,TRBJ2-5,TRBD2,CASSLGLAGGQETQYF,TGTGCCAGCAGTCTGGGACTAGCGGGGGGCCAAGAGACCCAGTACTTC
TRBV7-6,-,TRBJ1-1,-,CASSSTMRGGTLKTEAFF,TGTGCCAGCAGCTCCACAATGCGGGGGGGCACGCTAAAAACTGAAGCTTTCTTT
TRBV15,few,TRBJ1-4,TRBD1,CATSGRTGREKLFF,TGTGCCACCAGCGGGAGGACAGGGCGCGAAAAACTGTTTTTT
TRBV2,-,TRBJ2-2,-,CASSQNKQGWSTGELFF,TGTGCCAGCAGCCAGAACAAACAGGGATGGAGCACCGGGGAGCTGTTTTTT
TRBV18,-,TRBJ2-3,TRBD2,CASSPRSGGAGTQYF,TGTGCCAGCTCACCACGTAGCGGGGGGGCCGGTACGCAGTATTTT
TRBV18,-,TRBJ1-4,TRBD1,CASSASRGDNEKLFF,TGTGCCAGCTCAGCCTCCAGGGGGGATAATGAAAAACTGTTTTTT